This T cell receptor (beta chain) is from a study of shared clonotypes between healthy human individuals. The data were produced by immunoSEQ multiplex PCR, yet TCRdb's version contains in-frame clones alone and is incomplete. The repertoire holds about 2 million clones, with 95% as singletons. With regard to this clone: Its antigen is as yet unknown.

Broader study findings: Depth of sequencing was expected to influence donor clonotype sharing. Non-shared clonotypes had lower generation probabilities than those shared by all four donors.

From germline, CDR1 is KGHSH and CDR2 LQKENI. Trimming left V 6 bases short and J 2 bases short, with 17 bases between. CDR3 length: 15 residues. This receptor was taken from a young man in good health. This rearrangement joins TRBV18 to TRBJ2-7, with a possible D match to TRBD2 (6 bases). Sequenced: naive CD4+ T cells sorted from blood. Subset given: CD45RA+ positively selected. The CDR3 reads CASSRSGDLTYEQYF. For the CDR3, the DNA is TGTGCCAGCTCCCGGTCGGGGGACCTCACCTACGAGCAGTACTTC. The variable domain in full, with the rest retrieved from reference TRBV18 and TRBJ2-7, is NAGVMQNPRHLVRRRGQEARLRCSPMKGHSHVYWYRQLPEEGLKFMVYLQKENIIDESGMPKERFSAEFPKEGPSILRIQQVVRGDSAAYFCASSRSGDLTYEQYFGPGTRLTVT.